These T cell receptor beta chains were read from a single sample in a study of T cell clones after liver transplantation. The method was immunoSEQ multiplex PCR; TCRdb's version includes in-frame clones alone and lacks a portion of them. The sample shows 9,200 or so clones, 70% to 85% of them seen only once. Sequenced material: CD8+ T cells from blood, taken at the 22-month timepoint. The receptors here all came from a human patient who received a liver transplant. These T cells may partly come from the graft donor. CDR3s include the opening cysteine and the closing phenylalanine or tryptophan. Fields, in order: D gene, V gene, J gene, clone size, CDR3 DNA, CDR3 protein. D genes are given only for firm matches. Expanded clones are given a class, and other clones once, few, many or no size at all.

d_gene: TRBD1
v_gene: TRBV6-5
j_gene: TRBJ2-1
abundance: -
CDR3nt: TGTGCCACCTGGACAGGGAGTTCTAATGAGCAGTTCTTC
CDR3aa: CATWTGSSNEQFF

d_gene: -
v_gene: TRBV19
j_gene: TRBJ1-2
abundance: -
CDR3nt: TGTGCCAGTAGTATTGCACTCGGCAGGCCACCGGAGGGCTATGGCTACACCTTC
CDR3aa: CASSIALGRPPEGYGYTF

d_gene: -
v_gene: TRBV15
j_gene: TRBJ1-3
abundance: -
CDR3nt: TGTGCCACCAGCAGAGGACTCGATATAAACACCATATATTTT
CDR3aa: CATSRGLDINTIYF

d_gene: TRBD1
v_gene: TRBV10-3
j_gene: TRBJ2-3
abundance: -
CDR3nt: TGTGCCATAGGGACAGCTAGCACAGATACGCAGTATTTT
CDR3aa: CAIGTASTDTQYF

d_gene: -
v_gene: TRBV14
j_gene: TRBJ2-1
abundance: -
CDR3nt: TGTGCCAGCAGCCAACTCTGGGGTCCGAACAATGAGCAGTTCTTC
CDR3aa: CASSQLWGPNNEQFF

d_gene: -
v_gene: TRBV4-1
j_gene: TRBJ1-4
abundance: once
CDR3nt: TGCGCCAGCAGCCAACTGACAGACGAGAATGAAAAACTGTTTTTT
CDR3aa: CASSQLTDENEKLFF

d_gene: TRBD1
v_gene: TRBV30
j_gene: TRBJ2-7
abundance: -
CDR3nt: TGTGCCTGGGGTCAGGGGGCCTACGAGCAGTACTTC
CDR3aa: CAWGQGAYEQYF

d_gene: -
v_gene: TRBV28
j_gene: TRBJ2-1
abundance: -
CDR3nt: TGTGCCAGCAGTTTCGACGGGTCCCTACGAGAAGAGCAGTTCTTC
CDR3aa: CASSFDGSLREEQFF

d_gene: -
v_gene: TRBV4-1
j_gene: TRBJ2-3
abundance: -
CDR3nt: TGCGCCAGCAGCCAAGTTGGGCAGGGAACGGATACGCAGTATTTT
CDR3aa: CASSQVGQGTDTQYF

d_gene: -
v_gene: TRBV5-6
j_gene: TRBJ2-4
abundance: -
CDR3nt: TGTGCCAGCAGCTTGGGGGACCAGGGGATACAAAACATTCAGTACTTC
CDR3aa: CASSLGDQGIQNIQYF

d_gene: TRBD1
v_gene: TRBV27
j_gene: TRBJ1-2
abundance: -
CDR3nt: TGTGCCAGCAGTTTATTAGGCGGGACAGGGGGCTATGGCTACACCTTC
CDR3aa: CASSLLGGTGGYGYTF

d_gene: TRBD1
v_gene: TRBV15
j_gene: TRBJ2-7
abundance: -
CDR3nt: TGTGCCACCAGCCCCCGGGACAGGAGCTCCTACGAGCAGTACTTC
CDR3aa: CATSPRDRSSYEQYF

d_gene: TRBD2
v_gene: TRBV6-5
j_gene: TRBJ2-3
abundance: few
CDR3nt: TGTGCCAGCAACCTAGCGGCGGGAGATACGCAGTATTTT
CDR3aa: CASNLAAGDTQYF

d_gene: -
v_gene: TRBV7-9
j_gene: TRBJ2-1
abundance: -
CDR3nt: TGTGCCAGCAGCTTAAACAGATGGGAGCAGTTCTTC
CDR3aa: CASSLNRWEQFF

d_gene: -
v_gene: TRBV4-1
j_gene: TRBJ2-7
abundance: -
CDR3nt: TGCGCCAGCAGCCTCCGGGACCCCACCTACGAGCAGTACTTC
CDR3aa: CASSLRDPTYEQYF

d_gene: TRBD1
v_gene: TRBV27
j_gene: TRBJ2-1
abundance: -
CDR3nt: TGTGCCAGCAGGACAGGGGGAACGATTGAGCAGTTCTTC
CDR3aa: CASRTGGTIEQFF

d_gene: TRBD1
v_gene: TRBV6-5
j_gene: TRBJ1-4
abundance: -
CDR3nt: TGTGCCAGCAGCTCGACAGGGATAACCGAAAAACTGTTTTTT
CDR3aa: CASSSTGITEKLFF

d_gene: TRBD1
v_gene: TRBV6-4
j_gene: TRBJ2-3
abundance: few
CDR3nt: TGTGCCAGCAGTGACTCGACAGGGGGCGCAGATACGCAGTATTTT
CDR3aa: CASSDSTGGADTQYF

d_gene: -
v_gene: TRBV5-8
j_gene: TRBJ2-2
abundance: -
CDR3nt: TGTGCCAGCAGCTCCCAGTTGAACACCGGGGAGCTGTTTTTT
CDR3aa: CASSSQLNTGELFF

d_gene: -
v_gene: TRBV6-1
j_gene: TRBJ2-1
abundance: once
CDR3nt: TGTGCCAGCAGAAACAGGGTAGTCGGCGATGAGCAGTTCTTC
CDR3aa: CASRNRVVGDEQFF

d_gene: TRBD2
v_gene: TRBV27
j_gene: TRBJ2-1
abundance: once
CDR3nt: TGTGCCAGCAGTTTGGTGGGGCGGGGGGGCCCCAATGAGCAGTTCTTC
CDR3aa: CASSLVGRGGPNEQFF

d_gene: -
v_gene: TRBV7-2
j_gene: TRBJ2-7
abundance: -
CDR3nt: TGTGCCAGCAGCTATAGGTCCAACGAGCAGTACTTC
CDR3aa: CASSYRSNEQYF

d_gene: TRBD2
v_gene: TRBV6-6
j_gene: TRBJ2-7
abundance: -
CDR3nt: TGTGCCAGCAGCTGGGGGGGGTCCTACGAGCAGTACTTC
CDR3aa: CASSWGGSYEQYF

d_gene: TRBD1
v_gene: TRBV29-1
j_gene: TRBJ1-2
abundance: once
CDR3nt: TGCAGCGAAGGGGACAGCGACTATGGCTACACCTTC
CDR3aa: CSEGDSDYGYTF

d_gene: TRBD1
v_gene: TRBV27
j_gene: TRBJ1-2
abundance: -
CDR3nt: TGTGCCAGCAGAACAGGGGACGTCTATGGCTACACCTTC
CDR3aa: CASRTGDVYGYTF

d_gene: -
v_gene: TRBV5-6
j_gene: TRBJ2-7
abundance: -
CDR3nt: TGTGCCAGCAGCTTTGAGAGGGGGGACGAGCAGTACTTC
CDR3aa: CASSFERGDEQYF

d_gene: -
v_gene: TRBV19
j_gene: TRBJ1-5
abundance: -
CDR3nt: TGTGCCAGTATTCCCACCGGAGGGGTGGCTCAGCCCCAGCATTTT
CDR3aa: CASIPTGGVAQPQHF

d_gene: TRBD1
v_gene: TRBV4-1
j_gene: TRBJ1-6
abundance: few
CDR3nt: TGCGCCAGCAGCCAAGATTCTACAGGGGGTCGGTCACCCCTCCACTTT
CDR3aa: CASSQDSTGGRSPLHF

d_gene: TRBD2
v_gene: TRBV6-5
j_gene: TRBJ2-1
abundance: -
CDR3nt: TGTGCCAGCAGCCCAGGGACTAGTCGTGAGCAGTTCTTC
CDR3aa: CASSPGTSREQFF

d_gene: -
v_gene: TRBV7-8
j_gene: TRBJ2-1
abundance: -
CDR3nt: TGTGCCAGCAGCCCAGGGGTTAGCTCCTACAATGAGCAGTTCTTC
CDR3aa: CASSPGVSSYNEQFF

d_gene: TRBD1
v_gene: TRBV19
j_gene: TRBJ2-4
abundance: -
CDR3nt: TGTGCCAGTAGTTCTTCCGGGACAGGGGCGAACATTCAGTACTTC
CDR3aa: CASSSSGTGANIQYF

d_gene: -
v_gene: TRBV13
j_gene: TRBJ2-1
abundance: -
CDR3nt: TGTGCCAGCAGCCTGATCAATGAGCAGTTCTTC
CDR3aa: CASSLINEQFF

d_gene: -
v_gene: TRBV30
j_gene: TRBJ1-2
abundance: -
CDR3nt: TGTGCCTGGAGTATCAGGAATGGCTATGGCTACACCTTC
CDR3aa: CAWSIRNGYGYTF

d_gene: -
v_gene: TRBV5-6
j_gene: TRBJ2-7
abundance: -
CDR3nt: TGTGCCAGCAGCTTTTCATTATATGGTCTTAGCTCCTACGAGCAGTACTTC
CDR3aa: CASSFSLYGLSSYEQYF

d_gene: -
v_gene: TRBV7-9
j_gene: TRBJ1-4
abundance: once
CDR3nt: TGTGCCAGCAGCCTGACATGGGAAGGCGGTGAAAAACTGTTTTTT
CDR3aa: CASSLTWEGGEKLFF

d_gene: TRBD1
v_gene: TRBV9
j_gene: TRBJ2-2
abundance: few
CDR3nt: TGTGCCAGCAGCGTACCAGGGGGCTCCGGGGAGCTGTTTTTT
CDR3aa: CASSVPGGSGELFF